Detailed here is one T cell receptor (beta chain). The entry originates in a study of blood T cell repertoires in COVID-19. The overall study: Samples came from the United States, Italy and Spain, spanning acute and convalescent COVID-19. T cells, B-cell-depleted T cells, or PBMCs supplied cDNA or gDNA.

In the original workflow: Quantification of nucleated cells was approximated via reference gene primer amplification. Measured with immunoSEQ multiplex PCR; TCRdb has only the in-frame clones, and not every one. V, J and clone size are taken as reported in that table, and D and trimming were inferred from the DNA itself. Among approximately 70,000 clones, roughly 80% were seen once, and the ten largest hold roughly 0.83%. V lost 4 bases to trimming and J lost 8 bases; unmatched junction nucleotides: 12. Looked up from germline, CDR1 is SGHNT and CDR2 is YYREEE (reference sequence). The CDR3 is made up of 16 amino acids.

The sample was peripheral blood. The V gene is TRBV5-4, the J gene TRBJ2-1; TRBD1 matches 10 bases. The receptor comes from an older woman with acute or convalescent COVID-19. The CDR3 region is CASSPGGTGVYDEQFF. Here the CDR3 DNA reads TGTGCCAGCAGCCCGGGTGGGACAGGGGTATACGATGAGCAGTTCTTC. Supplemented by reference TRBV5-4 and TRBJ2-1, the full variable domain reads ETGVTQSPTHLIKTRGQQVTLRCSSQSGHNTVSWYQQALGQGPQFIFQYYREEENGRGNFPPRFSGLQFPNYSSELNVNALELDDSALYLCASSPGGTGVYDEQFFGPGTRLTVL.